This T cell receptor beta chain was obtained from a study of OX40 agonist ivuxolimab in advanced cancers. Background on the study: Partial responses were observed in three patients, of whom one had hepatocellular carcinoma and two had cutaneous melanoma.

Trimming shortened V by 2 bases and J by 3 bases, and 14 bases separated the two germline ends. CDR1 is LNHNV, CDR2 YYDKDF, per germline (reference sequence). The CDR3 is made up of 16 amino acids. Data came from immunoSEQ multiplex PCR; TCRdb stores just in-frame clones and leaves some out. The sample shows 16,000 or so clones, 86% of them seen only once. The chain combines TRBV15 with TRBJ2-1; tentatively, D is TRBD2 (6 bases). This clonotype was sampled from an adult with an advanced solid tumor such as melanoma, head and neck, liver or kidney cancer. The sample was CD4+ or CD8+ T cells sorted from blood, taken in a trial of the OX40 agonist ivuxolimab. The DNA of the CDR3 is TGTGCCACCAGCAGAAAAACCGGGACTTACTACAATGAGCAGTTCTTC. Translation: CATSRKTGTYYNEQFF.